Listed below are T cell receptor beta chains from one sample, sequenced in a study of T cells in pancreatic ductal adenocarcinoma. Clones were read by immunoSEQ multiplex PCR, and TCRdb kept only the in-frame ones, dropping some. The table includes some 20,000 clones, 85% to 90% detected once. Sequencing was performed on PBMCs. Receptors were obtained from a human donor with pancreatic ductal adenocarcinoma. The CDR3 runs from the conserved cysteine through the conserved F or W. Each record gives: D gene, V gene, clone size, J gene, CDR3 DNA, CDR3 protein. The D gene is left open where the match is weak. Clone size is shown for a subset of rows, as once, few, many or a class of expanded clone.

D: -
V: TRBV7-2
size: few
J: TRBJ1-2
DNA: TGTGCCAGCGGGGAGAACTATGGCTACACCTTC
CDR3: CASGENYGYTF

D: TRBD1
V: TRBV29-1
size: -
J: TRBJ1-2
DNA: TGCAGCGTTGGGCGACAGGGGTATGGCTACACCTTC
CDR3: CSVGRQGYGYTF

D: TRBD1
V: TRBV7-2
size: once
J: TRBJ1-2
DNA: TGTGCCAGCAGCCGTTCTCAGGGGGCGGACTATGGCTACACCTTC
CDR3: CASSRSQGADYGYTF

D: TRBD2
V: TRBV7-9
size: once
J: TRBJ2-5
DNA: TGTGCCAGCAGCCCCCCATTGCGGGGGGGAGAGACCCAGTACTTC
CDR3: CASSPPLRGGETQYF

D: -
V: TRBV30
size: once
J: TRBJ1-3
DNA: TGTGCCTGGAGTGTAGCTCGGGGGGCTGGAAACACCATATATTTT
CDR3: CAWSVARGAGNTIYF

D: -
V: TRBV2
size: once
J: TRBJ1-1
DNA: TGTGCCAGCATTCAGGTCAGGGGAAACACTGAAGCTTTCTTT
CDR3: CASIQVRGNTEAFF

D: -
V: TRBV28
size: -
J: TRBJ1-1
DNA: TGTGCCAGCGAGGACGGGGGAAAGAACACTGAAGCTTTCTTT
CDR3: CASEDGGKNTEAFF

D: TRBD1
V: TRBV7-2
size: -
J: TRBJ2-7
DNA: TGTGCCAGCAGCCGGGACAGGGGGGGTGTTTACGAGCAGTACTTC
CDR3: CASSRDRGGVYEQYF

D: TRBD1
V: TRBV5-1
size: -
J: TRBJ1-1
DNA: TGCGCCAGCAGCTTGTACCAGGGGGCTGAAGCTTTCTTT
CDR3: CASSLYQGAEAFF

D: -
V: TRBV7-9
size: -
J: TRBJ1-1
DNA: TGTGCCAGCAGCCCGCGTCCCAGGGTAGGGAACACTGAAGCTTTCTTT
CDR3: CASSPRPRVGNTEAFF

D: -
V: TRBV6-5
size: -
J: TRBJ2-3
DNA: TGTGCCAGCAGTTACAACGGGGGTATAGCAGATACGCAGTATTTT
CDR3: CASSYNGGIADTQYF

D: TRBD1
V: TRBV5-1
size: -
J: TRBJ2-6
DNA: TGCGCCAGCAGCTTAAACCAGGGGGCTGGGGCCAACGTCCTGACTTTC
CDR3: CASSLNQGAGANVLTF

D: -
V: TRBV7-3
size: -
J: TRBJ1-2
DNA: TGTGCCAGCAGCTTAGTTAAGGGAGGTGAGGGCTACACCTTC
CDR3: CASSLVKGGEGYTF

D: -
V: TRBV5-4
size: -
J: TRBJ2-7
DNA: TGTGCCAGCAGCTTGGGCCCCCAACTCGAGCAGTACTTC
CDR3: CASSLGPQLEQYF

D: -
V: TRBV5-6
size: -
J: TRBJ1-3
DNA: TGTGCCAGCAGCTTGGGACACTCTGGAAACACCATATATTTT
CDR3: CASSLGHSGNTIYF